This TCR beta chain emerged from a study of T cells after yellow fever vaccination (dated by TCRdb to the late 2010s). About the full investigation: Libraries from fractions with low cell numbers were prepared with the SMART-Seq v4 Ultra Low Input RNA kit. Bulk TCR alpha and beta repertoires were sequenced longitudinally to track T-cell clones before and after primary and booster YFV17D yellow fever vaccination. Blood samples were taken at several timepoints before and after primary and secondary immunization, and bulk PBMC replicates and cell subsets were isolated. Two healthy male donors made up the cohort, one aged 18 to 30 years and the other aged 30 to 39 years. Study-wide findings and limitations: Because abundant contaminating clonotypes from the bulk population could be contained in FACS-sorted repertoires, computational filtering was required. Because the study included only two donors, the extent to which the findings can be generalized is limited. Compared with the primary T-cell response, the secondary T-cell response was weaker but faster, peaking on day 5 rather than day 15. A small share of clonotypes was detected in both CD4 and CD8 compartments, with the overlap likely arising from convergent recombination. After the booster, most of the clones that had expanded following primary vaccination were detected again (around 97% of CD4 and roughly 88% of CD8), which suggests that memory was broadly maintained.

This clonotype turned up a few times. Its antigen specificity is not known. Within one base of it there is no much larger clone, and no base qualities were kept. This specimen's treatment or condition label, per the study, means: live attenuated yellow fever vaccine strain. PBMCs were isolated from peripheral blood using a standard Ficoll-Paque protocol. Dynabeads CD4 and CD8 positive selection kits were used to isolate CD4 and CD8 T-cell fractions. RNA was extracted with TriZol from bulk PBMCs, CD4 and CD8 fractions, and dextramer-positive and dextramer-negative fractions. Synthesis of TCR cDNA relied on 5'RACE template switching, a step that introduced a universal primer site along with unique molecular identifiers. Priming of cDNA synthesis was performed from both the TCR alpha and TCR beta constant segments. Libraries were amplified in two PCR steps, with sample barcodes and sequencing adapters added in the second step. Sequencing of the libraries was done on either Illumina HiSeq 2500 (2x100 bp) or NovaSeq (2x150 bp). Regarding the original processing steps: MIGEC handled demultiplexing of reads and collapsing into UMI consensus sequences, while MiXCR performed V(D)J alignment. Clonotypes responding to the vaccine were identified with edgeR on replicate PBMC samples, with the criteria of FDR below 0.01 and a log2 fold change above 5 up to day 15. CD4 or CD8 identity was assigned to each bulk clonotype according to whether the clonotype was present at higher abundance in the sequenced CD4 repertoire or the sequenced CD8 repertoire. TCRdb ran its own pipeline on the public reads, namely fastp trimming at Q25 and MiXCR clone calling, and kept in-frame beta chains. One record per CDR3 amino acid sequence lists the most common genes and DNA. The V and J calls reflect TCRdb's pipeline rather than the authors' work. The sample records about 160,000 distinct CDR3 sequences, 6% to 7.5% of which are singletons. The top ten constitute about 2.5% of the sample.

The CDR3 numbers 16 residues from cysteine through phenylalanine. The only DNA kept is the CDR3, 48 bases in frame from the first base. Trimming leaves V shorter by 4 bases and J shorter by 5 bases, with the junction holding 8 bases beyond the gene matches. The germline V gene specifies SGHRS as CDR1 and YFSETQ as CDR2. This specimen was CD4+ T cells sorted from PBMCs, taken 4 to 6 days after the first yellow fever vaccination. The chain uses TRBV5-1 and TRBJ2-5; 13 bases in between match TRBD2. The clonotype was recovered from a man between 18 and 35 years old who received the YFV17D yellow fever vaccine. The CDR3 loop reads CASSRTSGGAVETQYF. In nucleotide form, the sequence is TGCGCCAGCAGCCGGACTAGCGGGGGAGCGGTGGAGACCCAGTACTTC.